The sequence of this T cell receptor beta chain was determined in a study of graft-versus-host responses after intestinal transplantation. Whole-study findings and limits: After transplant, early declines in HvG clones were associated with peak levels of circulating GvH clones. The authors found GvH clones in recipient marrow, some appearing first in ileum or blood.

Generated by immunoSEQ multiplex PCR, the TCRdb table keeps only in-frame clones and is missing some. This sample has roughly 98,000 clones, with approximately 95% found just once. A word on this clone: Antigen: not known.

Per the germline V gene, CDR1 is MNHEY and CDR2 is SVGAGI. With V trimmed by 0 bases and J by 7 bases, 2 bases remained unmatched. The CDR3 totals 15 residues. The J gene is TRBJ1-6, the V gene TRBV6-5, with 8 nucleotides matching TRBD1. The sequence came from a human donor who was the organ donor for an intestinal transplant. Sample: unstimulated CD8+ T cells sorted from spleen or lymph node cells, taken before transplant. CDR3 nucleotide sequence: TGTGCCAGCAGTTACTCGACAGGGGCGAATTCACCCCTCCACTTT. This gives the protein CASSYSTGANSPLHF.